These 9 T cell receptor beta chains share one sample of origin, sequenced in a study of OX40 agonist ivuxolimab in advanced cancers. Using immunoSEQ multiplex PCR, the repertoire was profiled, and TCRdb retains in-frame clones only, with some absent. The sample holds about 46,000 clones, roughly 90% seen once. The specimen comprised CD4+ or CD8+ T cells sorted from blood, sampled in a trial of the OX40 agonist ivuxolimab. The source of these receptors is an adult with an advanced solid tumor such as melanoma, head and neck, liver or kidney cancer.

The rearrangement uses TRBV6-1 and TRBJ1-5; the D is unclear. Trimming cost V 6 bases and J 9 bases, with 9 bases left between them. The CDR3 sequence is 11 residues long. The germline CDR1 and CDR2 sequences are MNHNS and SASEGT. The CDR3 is CASRTSGPQHF. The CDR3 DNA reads TGTGCCAGCAGGACCTCGGGGCCCCAGCATTTT.

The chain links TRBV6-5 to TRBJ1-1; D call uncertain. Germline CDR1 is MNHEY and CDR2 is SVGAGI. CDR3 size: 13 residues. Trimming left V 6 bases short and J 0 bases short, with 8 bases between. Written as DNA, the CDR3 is TGTGCCAGCAGGTCATGGATGAACACTGAAGCTTTCTTT. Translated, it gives CASRSWMNTEAFF.

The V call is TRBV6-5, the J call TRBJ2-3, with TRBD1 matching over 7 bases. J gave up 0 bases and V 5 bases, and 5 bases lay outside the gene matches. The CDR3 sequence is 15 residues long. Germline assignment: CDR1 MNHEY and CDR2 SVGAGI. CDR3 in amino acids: CASSGTATSTDTQYF. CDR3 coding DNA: TGTGCCAGCAGTGGGACAGCAACTAGCACAGATACGCAGTATTTT.

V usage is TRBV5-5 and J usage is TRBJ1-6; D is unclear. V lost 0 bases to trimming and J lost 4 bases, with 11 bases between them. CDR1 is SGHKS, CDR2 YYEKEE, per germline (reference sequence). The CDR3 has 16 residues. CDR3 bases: TGTGCCAGCAGCTTGGATCAAGGAGTGTATAATTCACCCCTCCACTTT. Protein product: CASSLDQGVYNSPLHF. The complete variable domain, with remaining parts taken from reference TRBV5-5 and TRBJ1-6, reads DAGVTQSPTHLIKTRGQQVTLRCSPISGHKSVSWYQQVLGQGPQFIFQYYEKEERGRGNFPDRFSARQFPNYSSELNVNALLLGDSALYLCASSLDQGVYNSPLHFGNGTRLTVT.

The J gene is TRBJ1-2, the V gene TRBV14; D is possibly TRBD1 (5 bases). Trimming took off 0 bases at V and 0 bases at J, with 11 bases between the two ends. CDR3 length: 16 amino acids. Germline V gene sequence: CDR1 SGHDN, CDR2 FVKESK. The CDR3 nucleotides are TGTGCCAGCAGCCAAGATATGGGGGTTTCTAACTATGGCTACACCTTC. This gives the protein CASSQDMGVSNYGYTF.

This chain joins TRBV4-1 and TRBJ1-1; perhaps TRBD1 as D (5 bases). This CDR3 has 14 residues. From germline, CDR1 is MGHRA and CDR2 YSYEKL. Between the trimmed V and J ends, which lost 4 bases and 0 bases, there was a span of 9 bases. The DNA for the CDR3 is TGCGCCAGCAGCCCGGGACGGATGAACACTGAAGCTTTCTTT. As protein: CASSPGRMNTEAFF.

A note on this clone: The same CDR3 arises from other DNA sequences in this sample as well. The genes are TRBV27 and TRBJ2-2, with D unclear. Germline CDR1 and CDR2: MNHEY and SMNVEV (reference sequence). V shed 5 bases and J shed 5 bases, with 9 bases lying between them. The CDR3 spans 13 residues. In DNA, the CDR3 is TGTGCCAGCAGTCTCTGGGGAACCGGGGAGCTGTTTTTT. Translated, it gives CASSLWGTGELFF.

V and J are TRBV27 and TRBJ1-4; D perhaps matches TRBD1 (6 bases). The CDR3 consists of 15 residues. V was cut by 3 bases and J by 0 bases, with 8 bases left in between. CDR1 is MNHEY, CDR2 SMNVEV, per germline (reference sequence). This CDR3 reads CASSLDSATNEKLFF. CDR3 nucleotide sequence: TGTGCCAGCAGTTTGGACAGCGCAACTAATGAAAAACTGTTTTTT.

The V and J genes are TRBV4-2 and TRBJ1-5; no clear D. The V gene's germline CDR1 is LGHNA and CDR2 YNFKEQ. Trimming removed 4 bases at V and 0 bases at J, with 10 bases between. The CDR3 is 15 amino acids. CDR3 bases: TGTGCCAGCAGCCCTACGGGGATTAGCAATCAGCCCCAGCATTTT. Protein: CASSPTGISNQPQHF.